The present TCR beta chain was sequenced within a study of regulatory T cells in long-lasting Graves disease. Findings and caveats of the study: Favoring TRBV28, TRBJ1-2 and TRBJ2-5 was a feature seen in persistent disease.

Sample time point: persistent/refractory GD, antithyroid drugs over 5 years with positive TRAb. Preparation of the TCR library used RNA extracted from PBMCs. This clonotype was detected only a few times. Its antigen is unknown. The CDR3 is made up of 15 amino acids. J gave up 4 bases and V 5 bases, and 6 bases lay outside the gene matches. CDR1 is SGHAT and CDR2 is FQDESV in the germline V gene (reference sequence). TCR beta libraries were built with iRepertoire HTBI primers and Arm-PCR of CDR3 regions. TCRdb ran MiXCR on the multiplex PCR reads and lists one entry per CDR3 protein. The data hold roughly 500,000 distinct CDR3 sequences, with roughly 20% observed a single time.

The sequenced sample was peripheral blood mononuclear cells (PBMCs), obtained when the disease was refractory, from a patient treated with antithyroid drugs. The rearrangement links TRBV11-1 to TRBJ2-1, with TRBD1 matching over 9 bases. This clonotype originated in a female donor with Graves disease. DNA of the CDR3: TGTGCCAGCAGCCCACGGGACAGGGCGTACAATGAGCAGTTCTTC. Its translation: CASSPRDRAYNEQFF.